This T cell receptor (beta chain) was observed in a study of CD8+CD57+ T cells in acquired aplastic anemia. Overall study context: Yields of DNA that came from sorted CD4+ and CD8+ cells averaged about 2.9 ug. Study-level results: Patients had roughly 30 CD8+ CDR3 sequences in common with controls (the shared set).

Concerning this clonotype itself: The antigen is undetermined.

It was patients with CD8+CD57+ cell expansion by flow cytometry who were chosen for sequencing. The patients, all of them, had severe acquired aplastic anemia. Receipt of therapy had not occurred in any patient by the time of blood sampling. The trim removed 4 bases at V and 6 bases at J, leaving 11 bases unmatched. This CDR3 is 15 amino acids long. Germline assignment: CDR1 ENHRY and CDR2 SYGVKD. Researchers used genomic DNA as the template to profile TCR beta VDJ and CDR3. TCRdb re-analysed the reads in MiXCR, keeping a single row per CDR3 protein. The repertoire consists of 200,000 or so distinct CDR3 sequences, with 55% to 65% occurring once and the leading ten covering about three fifths.

The sequencing input was sorted CD4+, CD8+, or CD8+CD57+ T cells (not recorded which) from PBMCs. This sequence was found in a human donor with aplastic anemia. The chain has TRBV10-3 and TRBJ1-2; 7 bases line up with TRBD1. The CDR3 DNA follows: TGTGCCATCAGTGCCGATATAACAGGGGTCCATGGCTACACCTTC. Amino acid sequence: CAISADITGVHGYTF.